The subject of this entry is one T cell receptor beta chain. As yet, its antigen is unknown. This CDR3 region has 12 residues. Germline V gives CDR1 SEHNR, CDR2 FQNEAQ (reference sequence). Trimming took off 3 bases at V and 8 bases at J, with 10 bases between the two ends. Libraries were prepared by immunoSEQ multiplex PCR; TCRdb keeps only in-frame clonotypes and omits some of them. The sample shows 89,000 or so clones, roughly 86% of them seen only once. The data were obtained in a study of T cell responses to AZD1222 COVID-19 vaccine. General observations from the study: Donors skewed white British and female; clonal diversity was possibly underestimated. Unmutated regions of variants are reportedly targeted by nearly half of spike-specific TCRs.

This clonotype was sampled from an adult who received the AZD1222 COVID-19 vaccine. V and J are TRBV7-9 and TRBJ1-2; tentative D call: TRBD1 (5 bases). Material: peripheral blood, obtained 28 days after the second AZD1222 dose. CDR3 sequence reads: CASSFRGEGYTF. As DNA, the CDR3 is TGTGCCAGCAGCTTCCGGGGGGAAGGCTACACCTTC.